Following are 17 T cell receptor beta chains from one sample sequenced in a study of cytomegalovirus exposure and HLA in healthy donors. Primers included in the PCR were 60 Vbeta and 13 Jbeta primers. Using immunoSEQ multiplex PCR, the repertoire was profiled, and TCRdb retains in-frame clones only, with some absent. The sample has some 130,000 clones, 80% seen once. Sequencing was carried out using PBMCs. These receptors all come from a man younger than 45 in good health and CMV-seronegative.

The chain joins TRBV4-1 to TRBJ1-1; possibly TRBD1 for D (5 bases). The CDR3 has 15 residues. Germline V gene sequence: CDR1 MGHRA, CDR2 YSYEKL. V lost 1 base, J lost 1 base, and 10 bases lay in between. CDR3 in amino acids: CASSQADSSNTEAFF. CDR3 nucleotide sequence: TGCGCCAGCAGCCAAGCCGACAGCTCGAACACTGAAGCTTTCTTT.

The chain links TRBV7-8 to TRBJ2-3; D is possibly TRBD1 (5 bases). The CDR3 contains 13 residues. V lost 5 bases to trimming and J lost 5 bases, with 11 bases between them. Germline lookup yields CDR1 SGHVS and CDR2 FQNEAQ. The CDR3 loop is CASSDPGRDTQYF. The CDR3, as DNA: TGTGCCAGCAGCGACCCAGGGCGAGATACGCAGTATTTT. Full variable domain (outside the CDR3, taken from reference TRBV7-8 and TRBJ2-3): GAGVSQSPRYKVAKRGQDVALRCDPISGHVSLFWYQQALGQGPEFLTYFQNEAQLDKSGLPSDRFFAERPEGSVSTLKIQRTQQEDSAVYLCASSDPGRDTQYFGPGTRLTVL.

This chain connects TRBV5-6 to TRBJ2-7, with 7 bases fitting TRBD2. The length of the CDR3 is 14 residues. J gave up 2 bases and V 0 bases, and 2 bases lay outside the gene matches. Germline loops: CDR1 SGHDT, CDR2 YYEEEE. CDR3: CASSLGGGTYEQYF. The CDR3, as DNA: TGTGCCAGCAGCTTGGGGGGAGGGACCTACGAGCAGTACTTC.

The chain carries TRBV29-1 and TRBJ2-5, with D possibly matching TRBD2 (5 bases). The end of the DNA aligns better with TRBJ2-7, so the J call may be wrong. Germline V gene lookup returns CDR1 SQVTM and CDR2 ANQGSEA. This CDR3 contains 13 residues. CDR3 sequence (DNA): TGCAGCGCCACGTGGGAGTCACGAAACGAGCAGTACTTC. This gives the protein CSATWESRNEQYF.

The sample holds a few counts of this clone. The chain uses TRBV5-5 and TRBJ1-1; weak D call: TRBD1 (6 bases). CDR3 length: 16 amino acids. The V end lost 1 base, the J end lost 0 bases, and 13 bases lay between the germline ends. Germline assignment: CDR1 SGHKS and CDR2 YYEKEE (reference sequence). CDR3: CASSLWGGNLNTEAFF. CDR3 nucleotides: TGTGCCAGCAGCTTGTGGGGGGGCAATTTGAACACTGAAGCTTTCTTT.

J is TRBJ2-2 and V is TRBV7-2; tentatively, D is TRBD1 (5 bases). Germline CDR1 and CDR2: SGHTA and FQGNSA. Trimming removed 1 base from V and 5 bases from J, with 11 bases in between. This CDR3 has 15 amino acids. The CDR3 DNA reads as TGTGCCAGCAGCTTAGGACCGCCAGGGACCGGGGAGCTGTTTTTT. Protein sequence: CASSLGPPGTGELFF.

This chain links TRBV5-4 with TRBJ2-3; tentative D call: TRBD2 (5 bases). Germline loops: CDR1 SGHNT, CDR2 YYREEE (reference sequence). Trimming took 0 bases from V and 3 from J, leaving 11 bases between them. The CDR3 contains 15 residues. In nucleotides, the CDR3 is TGTGCCAGCAGCTTGGCCGGTTCGGGGACAGATACGCAGTATTTT. The encoded protein is CASSLAGSGTDTQYF.

The gene calls are TRBV28 and TRBJ1-2; no firm D call. Per germline, CDR1 MDHEN and CDR2 SYDVKM. Deletions cut 3 bases from V and 8 bases from J, with 10 bases between. The length of the CDR3 is 12 residues. The CDR3 coding sequence is TGTGCCAGCAGTTTGGCGGATTACGGCTACACCTTC. Protein: CASSLADYGYTF.

This chain joins TRBV30 and TRBJ2-7; D uncertain. CDR1 is GTSNPN, CDR2 SVGIG, per germline (reference sequence). Trimming stripped 0 bases from V and 3 bases from J, with 9 bases between. This CDR3 contains 13 residues. CDR3 nucleotides: TGTGCCTGGAGTGTACGGGTGAACTACGAGCAGTACTTC. This codes for CAWSVRVNYEQYF.

The chain uses TRBV19 and TRBJ2-1, with 12 bases matching TRBD2. The trim removed 3 bases at V and 3 bases at J, leaving 24 bases unmatched. Looked up from germline, CDR1 is LNHDA and CDR2 is SQIVND (reference sequence). This CDR3 contains 23 residues. CDR3 protein: CASSIGGVWGTTSGRGDYNEQFF. The CDR3 region has the DNA TGTGCCAGTAGTATCGGGGGGGTATGGGGCACGACTAGCGGGAGAGGGGACTACAATGAGCAGTTCTTC.

The chain couples TRBV6-6 to TRBJ2-7, with 14 nucleotides matching TRBD2. The CDR3 runs to 16 residues. CDR1 and CDR2 (germline): MNHNY, SVGAGI (reference sequence). V lost 6 bases to trimming and J lost 5 bases; unmatched junction nucleotides: 9. The CDR3 is CASRPRLAGGENEQYF. CDR3 sequence (DNA): TGTGCCAGCAGGCCCAGACTAGCGGGAGGGGAAAACGAGCAGTACTTC.

This CDR3 reads CASSAREGETQYF. In DNA, the CDR3 is TGTGCCAGTAGTGCCAGGGAGGGGGAGACCCAGTACTTC. This sequence joins TRBV19 and TRBJ2-5; 7 bases are a match to TRBD2. Germline V gives CDR1 LNHDA, CDR2 SQIVND (reference sequence). The CDR3 loop spans 13 amino acids. The trim removed 5 bases at V and 5 bases at J, leaving 5 bases unmatched.

The V and J genes are TRBV28 and TRBJ2-4; TRBD1 aligns across 9 bases. V shed 5 bases, J shed 11 bases, and the junction held 10 bases outside the gene matches. The CDR3 is 14 amino acids. Germline V gene data show CDR1 as MDHEN and CDR2 as SYDVKM. CDR3 protein: CASSGAGTGRLQYF. Here the CDR3 DNA reads TGTGCCAGCAGTGGGGCCGGGACAGGGAGGCTTCAGTACTTC.

The chain links TRBV28 to TRBJ2-7; 8 bases line up with TRBD2. In germline, CDR1 is MDHEN, CDR2 SYDVKM. V dropped 8 bases and J dropped 3; count of bases not matched to a gene: 12. This CDR3 spans 15 amino acids. CDR3 sequence reads: CASRRLAGGSYEQYF. The CDR3 DNA reads as TGTGCCAGCCGGCGGCTAGCGGGTGGAAGCTACGAGCAGTACTTC.

This chain uses TRBV5-5 with TRBJ2-1; the match to TRBD1 covers 7 bases. V lost 2 bases and J lost 4; bases outside the gene matches: 6. Germline V gene sequence: CDR1 SGHKS, CDR2 YYEKEE (reference sequence). The CDR3 is made up of 15 amino acids. The CDR3 nucleotides are TGTGCCAGCAGCTTAGGGGACAGTCCGTACAATGAGCAGTTCTTC. Residues: CASSLGDSPYNEQFF.

The CDR3 reads CASSLVGRGQTQYF. Written as DNA, the CDR3 is TGTGCCAGCAGCTTAGTAGGCAGGGGCCAGACCCAGTACTTC. The chain employs TRBV7-2 and TRBJ2-5; perhaps TRBD1 as D (6 bases). The V gene's germline CDR1 is SGHTA and CDR2 FQGNSA. The CDR3 totals 14 residues. Trimming took off 1 base at V and 6 bases at J, with 12 bases between the two ends.

This rearrangement joins TRBV6-1 to TRBJ2-7, with a weak D call TRBD2 (6 bases). Deletions cut 6 bases from V and 3 bases from J, with 15 bases between. The germline gives CDR1 MNHNS, CDR2 SASEGT. This CDR3 is built from 14 residues. The chain's CDR3 is CASRGRDLDYEQYF. The CDR3 region has the DNA TGTGCCAGCAGGGGCCGGGACTTAGACTACGAGCAGTACTTC.